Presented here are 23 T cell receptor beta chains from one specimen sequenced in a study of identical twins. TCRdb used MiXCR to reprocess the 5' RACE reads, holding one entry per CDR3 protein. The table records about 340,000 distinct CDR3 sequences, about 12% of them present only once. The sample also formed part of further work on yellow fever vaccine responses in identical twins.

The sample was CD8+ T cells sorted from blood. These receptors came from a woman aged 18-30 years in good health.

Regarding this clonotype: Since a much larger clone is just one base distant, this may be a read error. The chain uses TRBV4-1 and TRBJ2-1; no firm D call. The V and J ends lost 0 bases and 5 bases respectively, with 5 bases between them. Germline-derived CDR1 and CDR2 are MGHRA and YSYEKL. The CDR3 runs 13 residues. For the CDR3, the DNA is TGCGCCAGCAGCCAAGAAGACCACAATGAGCAGTTCTTC. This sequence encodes CASSQEDHNEQFF.

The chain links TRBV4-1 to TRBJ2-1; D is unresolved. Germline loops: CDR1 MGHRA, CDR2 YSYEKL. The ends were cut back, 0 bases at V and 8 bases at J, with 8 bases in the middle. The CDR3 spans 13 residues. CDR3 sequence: CASSQDLTDEQFF. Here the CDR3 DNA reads TGCGCCAGCAGCCAAGATCTTACGGATGAGCAGTTCTTC.

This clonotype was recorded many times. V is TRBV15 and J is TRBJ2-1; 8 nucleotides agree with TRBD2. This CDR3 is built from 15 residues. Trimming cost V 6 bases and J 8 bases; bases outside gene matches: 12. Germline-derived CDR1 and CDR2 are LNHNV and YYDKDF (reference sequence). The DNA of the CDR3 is TGTGCCACCAGTACTCTGAGCAGCGGGAGCCATGAGCAGTTCTTC. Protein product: CATSTLSSGSHEQFF. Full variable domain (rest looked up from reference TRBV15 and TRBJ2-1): DAMVIQNPRYQVTQFGKPVTLSCSQTLNHNVMYWYQQKSSQAPKLLFHYYDKDFNNEADTPDNFQSRRPNTSFCFLDIRSPGLGDTAMYLCATSTLSSGSHEQFFGPGTRLTVL.

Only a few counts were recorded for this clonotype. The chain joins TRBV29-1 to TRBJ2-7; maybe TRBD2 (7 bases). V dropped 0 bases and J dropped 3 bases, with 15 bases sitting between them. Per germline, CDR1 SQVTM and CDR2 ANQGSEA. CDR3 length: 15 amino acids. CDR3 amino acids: CSVEDQRDNFYEQYF. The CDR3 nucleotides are TGCAGCGTTGAAGATCAGCGGGACAACTTCTACGAGCAGTACTTC.

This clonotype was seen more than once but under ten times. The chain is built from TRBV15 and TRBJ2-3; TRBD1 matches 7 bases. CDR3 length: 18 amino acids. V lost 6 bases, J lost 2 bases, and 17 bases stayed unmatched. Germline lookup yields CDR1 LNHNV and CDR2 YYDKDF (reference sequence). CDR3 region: CATSKSPDRSPFTDTQYF. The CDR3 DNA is TGTGCCACCAGTAAGAGCCCGGACAGGTCGCCCTTCACAGATACGCAGTATTTT.

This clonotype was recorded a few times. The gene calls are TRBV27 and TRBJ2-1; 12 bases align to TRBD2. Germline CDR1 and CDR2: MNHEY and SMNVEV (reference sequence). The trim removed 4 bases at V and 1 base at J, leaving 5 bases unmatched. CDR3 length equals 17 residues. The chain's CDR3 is CASSSVTSGGSYNEQFF. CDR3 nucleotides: TGTGCCAGCAGTTCCGTGACTAGCGGGGGATCCTACAATGAGCAGTTCTTC.

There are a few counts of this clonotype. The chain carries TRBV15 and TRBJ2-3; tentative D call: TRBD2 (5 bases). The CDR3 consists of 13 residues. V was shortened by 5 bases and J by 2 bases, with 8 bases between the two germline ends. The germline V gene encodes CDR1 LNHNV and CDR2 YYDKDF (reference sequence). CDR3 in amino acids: CATSPGLTDTQYF. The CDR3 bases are TGTGCCACCAGCCCTGGACTCACAGATACGCAGTATTTT. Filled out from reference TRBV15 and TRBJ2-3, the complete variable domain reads DAMVIQNPRYQVTQFGKPVTLSCSQTLNHNVMYWYQQKSSQAPKLLFHYYDKDFNNEADTPDNFQSRRPNTSFCFLDIRSPGLGDTAMYLCATSPGLTDTQYFGPGTRLTVL.

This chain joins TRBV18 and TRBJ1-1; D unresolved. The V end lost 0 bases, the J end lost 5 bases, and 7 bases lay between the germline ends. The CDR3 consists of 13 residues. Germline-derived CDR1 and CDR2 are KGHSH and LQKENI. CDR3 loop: CASSPPGGTEAFF. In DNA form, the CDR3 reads TGTGCCAGCTCACCACCGGGAGGTACTGAAGCTTTCTTT.

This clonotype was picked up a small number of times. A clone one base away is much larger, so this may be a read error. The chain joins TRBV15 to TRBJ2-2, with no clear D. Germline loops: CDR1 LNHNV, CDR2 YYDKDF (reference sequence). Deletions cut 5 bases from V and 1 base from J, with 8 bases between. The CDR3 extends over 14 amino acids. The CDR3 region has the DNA TGTGCCACCAGCTTGTGGGGGAACACCGGGGAGCTGTTTTTT. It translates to CATSLWGNTGELFF.

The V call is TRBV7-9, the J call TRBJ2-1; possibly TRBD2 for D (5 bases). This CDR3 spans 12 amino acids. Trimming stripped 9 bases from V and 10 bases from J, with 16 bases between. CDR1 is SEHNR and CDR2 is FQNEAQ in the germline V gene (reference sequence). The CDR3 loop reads CAREEGDGEQFF. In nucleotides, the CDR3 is TGTGCCAGGGAGGAAGGCGACGGGGAGCAGTTCTTC.

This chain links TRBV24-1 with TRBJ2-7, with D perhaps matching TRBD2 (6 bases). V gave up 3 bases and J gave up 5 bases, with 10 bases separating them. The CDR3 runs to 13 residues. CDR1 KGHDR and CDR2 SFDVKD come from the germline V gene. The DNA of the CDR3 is TGTGCCACCAGTGATCGGGAGTACCACGAGCAGTACTTC. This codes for CATSDREYHEQYF.

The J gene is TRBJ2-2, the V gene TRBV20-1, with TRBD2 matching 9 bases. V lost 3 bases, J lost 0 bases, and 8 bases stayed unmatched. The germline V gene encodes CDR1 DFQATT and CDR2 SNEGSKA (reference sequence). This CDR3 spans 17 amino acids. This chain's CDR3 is CSARPTSGSTNTGELFF. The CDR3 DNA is TGCAGTGCTAGGCCGACTAGCGGAAGCACGAACACCGGGGAGCTGTTTTTT.

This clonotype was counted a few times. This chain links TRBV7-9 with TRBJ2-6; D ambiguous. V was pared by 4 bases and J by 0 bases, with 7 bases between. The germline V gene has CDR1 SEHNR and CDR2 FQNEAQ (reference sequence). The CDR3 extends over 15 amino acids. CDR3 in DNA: TGTGCCAGCAGCTGGACCGGCTCTGGGGCCAACGTCCTGACTTTC. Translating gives CASSWTGSGANVLTF.

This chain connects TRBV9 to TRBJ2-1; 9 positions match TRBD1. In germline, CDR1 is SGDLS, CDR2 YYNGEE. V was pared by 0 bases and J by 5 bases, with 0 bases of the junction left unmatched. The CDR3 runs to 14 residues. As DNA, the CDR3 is TGTGCCAGCAGCGTAGGGGACAGGGACAATGAGCAGTTCTTC. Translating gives CASSVGDRDNEQFF. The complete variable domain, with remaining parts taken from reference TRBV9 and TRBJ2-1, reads DSGVTQTPKHLITATGQRVTLRCSPRSGDLSVYWYQQSLDQGLQFLIQYYNGEERAKGNILERFSAQQFPDLHSELNLSSLELGDSALYFCASSVGDRDNEQFFGPGTRLTVL.

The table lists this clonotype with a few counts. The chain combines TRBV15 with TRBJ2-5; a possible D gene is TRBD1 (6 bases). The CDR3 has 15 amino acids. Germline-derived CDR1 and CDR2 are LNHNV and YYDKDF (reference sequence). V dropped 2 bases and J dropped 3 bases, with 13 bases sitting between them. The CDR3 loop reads CATSRIPTGKETQYF. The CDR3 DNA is TGTGCCACCAGCAGAATCCCGACAGGCAAAGAGACCCAGTACTTC.

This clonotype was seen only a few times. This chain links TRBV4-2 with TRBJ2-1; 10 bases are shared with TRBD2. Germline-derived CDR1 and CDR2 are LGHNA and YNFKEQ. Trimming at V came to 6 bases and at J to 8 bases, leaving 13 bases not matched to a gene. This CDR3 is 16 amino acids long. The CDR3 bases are TGTGCCAGCAGACTCCGGACTAGCGGTGGACGAGATGAGCAGTTCTTC. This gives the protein CASRLRTSGGRDEQFF.

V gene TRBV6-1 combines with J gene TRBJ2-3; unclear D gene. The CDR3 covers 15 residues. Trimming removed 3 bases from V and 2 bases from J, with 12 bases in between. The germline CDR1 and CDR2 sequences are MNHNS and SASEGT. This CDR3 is CASSEAGSYTDTQYF. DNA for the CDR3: TGTGCCAGCAGTGAGGCCGGGTCATACACAGATACGCAGTATTTT.

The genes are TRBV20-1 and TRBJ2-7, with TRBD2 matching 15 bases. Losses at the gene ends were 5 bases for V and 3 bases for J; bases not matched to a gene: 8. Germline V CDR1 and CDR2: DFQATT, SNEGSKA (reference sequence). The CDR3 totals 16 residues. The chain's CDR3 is CSAGTSGRKTYYEQYF. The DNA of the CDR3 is TGCAGTGCTGGGACTAGCGGGAGGAAGACCTACTACGAGCAGTACTTC.

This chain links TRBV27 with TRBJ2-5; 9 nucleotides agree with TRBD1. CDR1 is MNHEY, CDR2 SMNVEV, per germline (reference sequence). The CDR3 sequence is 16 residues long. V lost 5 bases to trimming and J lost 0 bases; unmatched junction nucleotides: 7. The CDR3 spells CASSLWGTGNQETQYF. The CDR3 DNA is TGTGCCAGCAGTCTATGGGGGACAGGGAACCAAGAGACCCAGTACTTC.

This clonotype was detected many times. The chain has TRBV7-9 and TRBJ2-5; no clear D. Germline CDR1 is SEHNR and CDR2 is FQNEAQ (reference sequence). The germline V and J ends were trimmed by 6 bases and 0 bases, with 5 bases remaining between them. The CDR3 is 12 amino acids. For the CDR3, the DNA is TGTGCCAGCAGGGGGTACCAAGAGACCCAGTACTTC. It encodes CASRGYQETQYF.

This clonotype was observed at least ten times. The CDR3 DNA follows: TGTGCCAGCAGCTTAACGGGTCTGACCACAGATACGCAGTATTTT. This translates into CASSLTGLTTDTQYF. The chain uses TRBV7-9 and TRBJ2-3, with D unclear. The CDR3 consists of 15 residues. Between the trimmed V and J ends, which lost 2 bases and 2 bases, there was a span of 11 bases. CDR1 and CDR2 from the germline V gene are SEHNR and FQNEAQ (reference sequence). Supplemented by reference TRBV7-9 and TRBJ2-3, the full variable domain reads DTGVSQNPRHKITKRGQNVTFRCDPISEHNRLYWYRQTLGQGPEFLTYFQNEAQLEKSRLLSDRFSAERPKGSFSTLEIQRTEQGDSAMYLCASSLTGLTTDTQYFGPGTRLTVL.

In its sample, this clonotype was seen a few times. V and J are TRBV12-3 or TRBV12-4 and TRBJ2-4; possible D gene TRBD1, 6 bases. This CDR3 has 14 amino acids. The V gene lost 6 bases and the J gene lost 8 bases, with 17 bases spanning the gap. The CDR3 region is CASRSGAPTHIQYF. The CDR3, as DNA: TGTGCCAGCAGATCAGGGGCCCCAACGCACATTCAGTACTTC.

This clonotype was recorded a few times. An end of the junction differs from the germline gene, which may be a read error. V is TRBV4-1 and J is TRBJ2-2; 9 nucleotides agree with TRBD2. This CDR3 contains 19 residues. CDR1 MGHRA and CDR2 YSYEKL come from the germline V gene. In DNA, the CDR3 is TGCGCCAGCAGCCAAGATTATAAGGGACTAGCCCCATCATGGGGGGTGCTGTTTTTT. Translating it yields CASSQDYKGLAPSWGVLFF.